This T cell receptor beta chain was found in a study of beta chain features in type 1 diabetes (dated by TCRdb to 2016 to 2019). A note on the overall study: Patients and healthy donors did not differ in mean age, gender distribution, total cell number or subset yield. The study compared the TCRB repertoires of sorted circulating CD4+ T cell subsets in recently diagnosed type 1 diabetes patients with those in matched healthy donors. A total of 107,917,701 sorted cells were examined across all samples, and the number of cells per subset was strongly correlated with RNA yield. Regulatory and stem cell-like memory subsets were isolated from only 8 patients and roughly 8 healthy donors, whereas naive and central memory subsets came from all 30 or so donors. On the study overall, not on this receptor specifically: Sequencing cDNA rather than genomic DNA could over-represent highly expressing activated cells, although activation and CD3 levels did not differ between groups. Only small numbers of individuals were included in the HLA sub-analyses, which left unresolved whether HLA type had any influence on TCRB rearrangement. Type 1 diabetes patients showed a moderate but significant shortening of TCRB CDR3 length in all four CD4+ subsets. Naive, central memory and regulatory TCRB repertoires appeared to be more alike among patients than among healthy donors. Patients with type 1 diabetes made fewer insertions and deleted more nucleotides at VDJ recombination sites, implying thymic rearrangement abnormalities. PCR may preferentially amplify shorter templates, but because patient and control samples were amplified and corrected together, any resulting skew would affect both groups equally.

Trimming removed 4 bases from V and 4 bases from J; the gene matches leave 6 bases unexplained. Taken from the germline V gene, the CDR1 and CDR2 loops are KGHSH and LQKENI. Inclusive of the bounding cysteine and phenylalanine, the CDR3 is 15 residues long. Of the read, only the CDR3 DNA is kept; its 45 bases are in frame from base 1. To note about this clone: Its binding antigen is unknown. No base qualities exist here, and no much larger clone lies one base off it.

The entire isolated RNA was reverse transcribed using the High Capacity cDNA Reverse Transcription Kit, and thus expressed TCRB transcripts were sequenced. Naive, central memory and regulatory T cell samples underwent deep immunoSEQ sequencing, averaging about 3.5 million total reads per sample. Sorted cells were lysed in RLT buffer, and RNA was extracted using DNase-treated RNeasy Micro or Mini kits according to cell number. Each cell subset was processed on its own to prevent cross-contamination, while patient and healthy donor samples were processed together. The immunoSEQ multiplex PCR was used to amplify TCRB sequences from cDNA, yielding 87-bp fragments that span the CDR3 region. Sequencing of the amplicons was performed on the Illumina HiSeq platform. As for the authors' bioinformatics: PCR bias was corrected computationally using synthetic template baselines, and reads within Hamming distance 2 were collapsed, with unmergeable singletons discarded. By aligning reads against IMGT, V, D and J genes, CDR3 length, and insertions or deletions at six rearrangement sites were assigned. Clonotype counts were normalized to sorted cell number within each subset before computing true diversity and Gini coefficients with the tcR R package. Repertoire sharing was quantified using the overlap coefficient calculated on TCRB nucleotide sequences. This immuneACCESS table, as held by TCRdb, lists in-frame sequences with V and J called but not all clones. Of the missing ones, under half trace to an unresolved V gene in checked studies; the others have no known cause. V and J calls and clone size are as listed in that table; D and trimming were resolved from the DNA. The sample has around 300,000 clones on record, 8% of them singletons. The ten most abundant clones make up roughly 0.94% of the sample.

From each donor, a single peripheral blood sample of 100 to 150 mL on average was drawn into heparinised tubes. Naive, central memory, regulatory and stem cell-like memory CD4+ T cells were sorted on a BD FACSAria II using a panel including CD45RO, CCR7, CD25, CD127, CD95 and CD27. A purity above 95% was achieved for all sorted populations. PBMCs were separated immediately by Lymphoprep density gradient centrifugation and were stained directly, without being cultured. Samples were stained and sorted in pairs, with one healthy donor and one patient per experiment, so that batch effects were minimized.

The sequence derives from a woman under 30 in good health. The sequence is built from TRBV18 and TRBJ2-1; TRBD1 lines up with 8 middle nucleotides. The sample was central memory CD4+ T cells from blood. The CDR3 region: CASSLDRDLYNEQFF. The DNA sequence is TGTGCCAGCTCACTGGACAGGGATCTTTACAATGAGCAGTTCTTC.